Listed below are T cell receptor beta chains from one sample, sequenced in a study of cytomegalovirus exposure and HLA in healthy donors. The method was immunoSEQ multiplex PCR; TCRdb's version includes in-frame clones alone and lacks a portion of them. The top ten clones hold roughly 0.095% of a sample with 190,000 or so clones, under 90% of them seen once. The sequenced material came from PBMCs. These receptor sequences come from a boy aged 2 to 10 in good health and CMV-seronegative. CDR3s include the opening cysteine and the closing phenylalanine or tryptophan. Clone size is not always given. Where it is, it says once, few, many or a class for expanded clones.

clone_size	v_call	cdr3_aa
.	TRBV7-8	CASSLDTNTEAFF
once	TRBV27	CASRRGQGETQYF
.	TRBV6-1	CASSVEQGIGNTEAFF
.	TRBV4-3	CASSQDLSGGRADTQYF
.	TRBV19	CASSITRTSGQETQYF
few	TRBV10-3	CAISAQGGNQPQHF
few	TRBV5-4	CASSWDRTNEKLFF
.	TRBV7-6	CASSPRTDRGAEAFF
.	TRBV9	CASSVAGNTEAFF
.	TRBV2	CASTPILKGSPLHF
.	TRBV18	CASSPGGGNQPQHF
once	TRBV2	CASSESSAYTYEQYF
.	TRBV28	CASRQDNYGYTF
.	TRBV27	CASSPFTDTQYF
.	TRBV9	CASSPRGGLAGPPTGELFF
.	TRBV23-1	CASSQLFIDRGSNQPQHF
.	TRBV30	CAWSPFDTSSYNSPLHF
.	TRBV7-2	CASSLGPSGVGTGELFF
.	TRBV19	CASSIGSPLYGYTF
once	TRBV19	CASSTGQGGYGYTF
.	TRBV11-2	CASSFGIENEKLFF
.	TRBV7-3	CASSLTGTPLSPDTQYF
.	TRBV7-9	CASSLSAGDQPQHF
.	TRBV6-5	CASSYSTDGNTIYF
few	TRBV5-6	CASSFRLAGQGDTQYF
.	TRBV7-9	CSSSLGTRGARETQYF
.	TRBV5-6	CASSLGADISYEQYF
.	TRBV11-3	CASSFSPGSEQYF
.	TRBV5-1	CASSLDRLTGELFF
.	TRBV5-4	CASSLTSEGEAFF
.	TRBV4-2	CASSLLVEGAWETQYF
few	TRBV25-1	CASSEKGAQAFF
.	TRBV5-1	CASGDRGGYGYTF
.	TRBV19	CASSTPTGRNTF
.	TRBV7-3	CASQPGQHYGYTF
.	TRBV6-4	CASSDSSAGSGYTF
.	TRBV9	CASSRTGETEAFF
.	TRBV19	CASSIRAGWETQYF
.	TRBV7-9	CASSLRGTGGNEQFF
.	TRBV4-3	CASSRNPHDRVDGYTF
.	TRBV5-6	CASSTAGDTEAFF
.	TRBV19	CASSIEWTGYGYTF